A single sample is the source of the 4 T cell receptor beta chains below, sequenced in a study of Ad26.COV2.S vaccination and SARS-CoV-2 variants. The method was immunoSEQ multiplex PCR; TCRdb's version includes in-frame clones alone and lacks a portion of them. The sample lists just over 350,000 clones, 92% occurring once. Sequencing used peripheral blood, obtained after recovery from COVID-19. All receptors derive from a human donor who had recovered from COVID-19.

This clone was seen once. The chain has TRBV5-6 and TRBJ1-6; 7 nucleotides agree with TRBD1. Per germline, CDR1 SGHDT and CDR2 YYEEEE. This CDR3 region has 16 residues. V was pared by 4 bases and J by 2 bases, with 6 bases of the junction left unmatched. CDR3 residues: CASSLTDRTYNSPLHF. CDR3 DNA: TGTGCCAGCAGCCTTACGGACAGGACCTATAATTCACCCCTCCACTTT. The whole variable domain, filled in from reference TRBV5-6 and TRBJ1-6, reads DAGVTQSPTHLIKTRGQQVTLRCSPKSGHDTVSWYQQALGQGPQFIFQYYEEEERQRGNFPDRFSGHQFPNYSSELNVNALLLGDSALYLCASSLTDRTYNSPLHFGNGTRLTVT.

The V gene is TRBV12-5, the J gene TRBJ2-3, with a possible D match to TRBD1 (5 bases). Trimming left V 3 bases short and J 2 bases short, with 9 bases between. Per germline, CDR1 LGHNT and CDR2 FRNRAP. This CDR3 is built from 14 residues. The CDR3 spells CASGLDSPTDTQYF. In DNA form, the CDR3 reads TGTGCTAGTGGTTTAGACAGCCCCACAGATACGCAGTATTTT.

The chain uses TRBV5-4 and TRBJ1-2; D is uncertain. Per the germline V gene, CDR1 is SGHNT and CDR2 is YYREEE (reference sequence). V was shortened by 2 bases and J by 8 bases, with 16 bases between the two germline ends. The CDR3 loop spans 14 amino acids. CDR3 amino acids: CASSLGPPPRGYTF. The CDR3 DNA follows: TGTGCCAGCAGCTTAGGGCCTCCACCGCGGGGCTACACCTTC.

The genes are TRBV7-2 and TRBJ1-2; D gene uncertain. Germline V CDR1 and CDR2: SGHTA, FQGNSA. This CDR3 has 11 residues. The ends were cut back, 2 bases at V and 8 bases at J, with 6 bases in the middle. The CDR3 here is CASSLRRGYTF. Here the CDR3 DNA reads TGTGCCAGCAGCTTAAGACGGGGCTACACCTTC.